Each of the 30 T cell receptor beta chains below was sequenced from the same sample in a study of monozygotic twins with cystic fibrosis (dated by TCRdb to 2020 to 2022). Library prep was done by the immunoSEQ multiplex PCR assay. TCRdb provides this immuneACCESS table in a form limited to in-frame rearrangements. Some clones are lacking; in checked studies, under half of them reflect an unresolved V gene, and why the rest are absent is not known. For this sample there are about 14,000 clones; approximately 98% appear just once. Together, the top ten hold around 0.37% of the sample. Sequenced input: blood. These receptors all come from a girl aged 2-10 years with cystic fibrosis.

The rearrangement links TRBV11-2 to TRBJ2-7; a possible D gene is TRBD1 (6 bases). V was clipped by 1 base and J by 3 bases, with 13 bases between them. The CDR3 covers 15 residues. Looked up from germline, CDR1 is SGHAT and CDR2 is FQNNGV. CDR3 sequence reads: CASSLGSSRGYEQYF. The CDR3 region has the DNA TGTGCCAGCAGCTTAGGGAGTTCCAGGGGCTACGAGCAGTACTTC.

This chain connects TRBV19 to TRBJ2-3; D may be TRBD1 or TRBD2 (5 bases each). The CDR3 contains 15 residues. The germline V gene encodes CDR1 LNHDA and CDR2 SQIVND (reference sequence). The germline V and J ends were trimmed by 11 bases and 3 bases, with 21 bases remaining between them. The CDR3 DNA is TGTGCCTCAAGCAGGGAGTCCCTAAGAACAGATACGCAGTATTTT. It translates to CASSRESLRTDTQYF.

The chain couples TRBV7-8 to TRBJ2-7, with D unresolved. Trimming pared 4 bases from V and 2 bases from J, leaving 18 bases between. The CDR3 is 16 amino acids. Germline V CDR1 and CDR2: SGHVS, FQNEAQ. This CDR3 reads CASSSRNGGLTYEQYF. The CDR3 coding sequence is TGTGCCAGCAGCTCCCGAAATGGTGGGCTAACCTACGAGCAGTACTTC.

The genes are TRBV5-1 and TRBJ2-1; 9 bases align to TRBD2. The germline gives CDR1 SGHRS, CDR2 YFSETQ. The CDR3 is made up of 18 amino acids. V shed 3 bases and J 0 bases; nucleotides not matched to a gene: 10. CDR3 in amino acids: CASSWGLAGLSSYNEQFF. The CDR3 region has the DNA TGCGCCAGCAGCTGGGGTCTAGCGGGGCTGAGCTCCTACAATGAGCAGTTCTTC.

The rearrangement links TRBV5-1 to TRBJ2-7; 9 positions agree with TRBD2. Germline V gives CDR1 SGHRS, CDR2 YFSETQ. The CDR3 has 21 residues. Trimming took 0 bases from V and 5 from J; bases not matched to a gene: 24. This chain's CDR3 is CASSLVGIFSREGLRLNEQYF. The DNA of the CDR3 is TGCGCCAGCAGCTTGGTTGGGATTTTTTCGCGGGAGGGCCTGAGGTTGAACGAGCAGTACTTC.

The chain combines TRBV9 with TRBJ1-1, with D perhaps matching TRBD1 (5 bases). The CDR3 contains 16 residues. Trimming stripped 0 bases from V and 5 bases from J, with 17 bases between. Germline assignment: CDR1 SGDLS and CDR2 YYNGEE. Written as DNA, the CDR3 is TGTGCCAGCAGCGTAGGTGCAGTCGGGGGAGGGACTGAAGCTTTCTTT. Its translation: CASSVGAVGGGTEAFF.

The DNA for the CDR3 is TGTGCCAGCAGCTTCATGGGGCGAGCCCCCTACAATGAGCAGTTCTTC. It translates to CASSFMGRAPYNEQFF. This rearrangement joins TRBV7-2 to TRBJ2-1; TRBD1 is a possible D gene (5 bases). Germline assignment: CDR1 SGHTA and CDR2 FQGNSA. Trimming pared 3 bases from V and 2 bases from J, leaving 14 bases between. The CDR3 loop spans 16 amino acids.

In nucleotides, the CDR3 is TGTGCCAGCAGGATAGCGGGGGACACTGAAGCTTTCTTT. This encodes CASRIAGDTEAFF. This rearrangement joins TRBV25-1 to TRBJ1-1; possibly TRBD1 for D (5 bases). CDR1 is MGHDK and CDR2 is SYGVNS in the germline V gene. This CDR3 region has 13 residues. Deletions cut 6 bases from V and 3 bases from J, with 11 bases between.

The J gene is TRBJ1-4, the V gene TRBV18; perhaps TRBD1 as D (5 bases). CDR3 length: 14 residues. Germline CDR1 reads KGHSH; CDR2 reads LQKENI. Trimming took off 3 bases at V and 5 bases at J, with 10 bases between the two ends. The CDR3 DNA reads as TGTGCCAGCTCACCTCCAGGGTGGAATGAAAAACTGTTTTTT. Its translation: CASSPPGWNEKLFF.

The gene calls are TRBV6-5 and TRBJ2-7; TRBD2 matches 7 bases. The V gene's germline CDR1 is MNHEY and CDR2 SVGAGI. The CDR3 covers 13 residues. The V segment lost 6 bases and the J segment 5 bases; nucleotides outside the gene matches: 7. In DNA form, the CDR3 reads TGTGCCAGCAGAAATTACGGGGGGAACGAGCAGTACTTC. Amino acids: CASRNYGGNEQYF.

The chain employs TRBV4-2 and TRBJ2-7; 9 bases map to TRBD1. With 0 bases clipped from V and 3 bases from J, the junction kept 6 bases outside the gene matches. The CDR3 is 16 residues long. CDR1 is LGHNA and CDR2 is YNFKEQ in the germline V gene. This chain's CDR3 is CASSQDLGQGRYEQYF. The CDR3 nucleotides are TGTGCCAGCAGCCAAGATCTGGGACAGGGACGCTACGAGCAGTACTTC.

The chain uses TRBV2 and TRBJ1-5; D call uncertain. The germline V gene has CDR1 SNHLY and CDR2 FYNNEI. Trimming took 7 bases from V and 0 from J, leaving 10 bases between them. The CDR3 contains 14 residues. The CDR3 DNA reads as TGTGCCAGCAAGGAACGGGTTAGCAATCAGCCCCAGCATTTT. Translation gives CASKERVSNQPQHF.

V gene TRBV4-3 combines with J gene TRBJ2-3, with no clear D. This CDR3 has 16 residues. Looked up from germline, CDR1 is LGHNA and CDR2 is YSLEER. Trimming cost V 0 bases and J 0 bases, with 10 bases left between them. The CDR3 sequence is CASSQEGYSSTDTQYF. As DNA, the CDR3 is TGCGCCAGCAGCCAAGAAGGATACTCGAGCACAGATACGCAGTATTTT.

The V call is TRBV5-1, the J call TRBJ2-7; 9 nucleotides line up with TRBD1. The CDR3 extends over 15 amino acids. V lost 5 bases to trimming and J lost 4 bases; unmatched junction nucleotides: 10. The germline V gene encodes CDR1 SGHRS and CDR2 YFSETQ. Here the CDR3 reads CASSYPGQGRYEQYF. The CDR3 DNA reads as TGCGCCAGCAGTTACCCGGGACAGGGAAGGTACGAGCAGTACTTC.

The V call is TRBV15, the J call TRBJ2-5; D is ambiguous. From germline, CDR1 is LNHNV and CDR2 YYDKDF (reference sequence). V dropped 5 bases and J dropped 1 base, with 11 bases sitting between them. The CDR3 loop spans 14 amino acids. CDR3 loop: CATSSLLGQETQYF. CDR3 nucleotide sequence: TGTGCCACCAGCTCCCTCCTGGGCCAAGAGACCCAGTACTTC.

The chain uses TRBV5-4 and TRBJ2-2, with 10 bases fitting TRBD1. Per germline, CDR1 SGHNT and CDR2 YYREEE (reference sequence). The CDR3 runs to 16 residues. The J segment lost 4 bases and the V segment lost 4 bases, leaving 7 bases of the junction unmatched. The CDR3 region is CASSPGTGDPTGELFF. CDR3 coding DNA: TGTGCCAGCAGCCCCGGGACAGGGGACCCCACCGGGGAGCTGTTTTTT.

This sequence joins TRBV7-2 and TRBJ2-3; the match to TRBD1 covers 7 bases. The V and J ends lost 3 bases and 6 bases, in that order; junction bases with no gene match: 9. The CDR3 runs to 15 residues. CDR1 is SGHTA and CDR2 is FQGNSA in the germline V gene. Written as DNA, the CDR3 is TGTGCCAGCAGCTTTACAGGGGACCTCGGCGATACGCAGTATTTT. Translated: CASSFTGDLGDTQYF.

DNA for the CDR3: TGCGCCAGCAGCCCCCGGCCGGGGGCAGGTCAGGGACAGCCCCAGCATTTT. This encodes CASSPRPGAGQGQPQHF. The chain has TRBV5-1 and TRBJ1-5, with D perhaps matching TRBD1 (6 bases). Trimming left V 4 bases short and J 7 bases short, with 24 bases between. Germline V gives CDR1 SGHRS, CDR2 YFSETQ. CDR3 length equals 17 residues.

This chain joins TRBV20-1 and TRBJ2-7, with D maybe TRBD2 (5 bases). The germline V gene has CDR1 DFQATT and CDR2 SNEGSKA (reference sequence). V was shortened by 3 bases and J by 6 bases, with 9 bases between the two germline ends. The CDR3 has 11 amino acids. The DNA for the CDR3 is TGCAGTGCTAGTCGGGATCGCGAGCAGTACTTC. This sequence encodes CSASRDREQYF.

The V gene is TRBV10-3, the J gene TRBJ1-2; D gene unclear. Deletions cut 4 bases from V and 4 bases from J, with 10 bases between. From germline, CDR1 is ENHRY and CDR2 SYGVKD. The CDR3 extends over 13 amino acids. This CDR3 reads CAISATSFYGYTF. The CDR3 nucleotides are TGTGCCATCAGTGCTACAAGTTTCTATGGCTACACCTTC.

This clone was detected once. V usage is TRBV19 and J usage is TRBJ2-3; D remains unclear. Trimming removed 7 bases from V and 2 bases from J, with 13 bases in between. The CDR3 is 14 residues long. CDR1 is LNHDA, CDR2 SQIVND, per germline (reference sequence). This CDR3 is CASTDGPYTDTQYF. The DNA for the CDR3 is TGTGCCAGTACTGACGGACCCTACACAGATACGCAGTATTTT.

This CDR3 reads CASTTVGGGSYEQYF. The CDR3 nucleotides read TGTGCCAGCACCACGGTGGGGGGGGGCTCCTACGAGCAGTACTTC. The chain uses TRBV28 and TRBJ2-7; 7 nucleotides align to TRBD2. The CDR3 is made up of 15 amino acids. J was trimmed by 0 bases and V by 7 bases; bases with no gene match: 9. Germline loops: CDR1 MDHEN, CDR2 SYDVKM.

The DNA for the CDR3 is TGCAGCGTGGGCCTCCTAGCGGGAGTGGCGGATACGCAGTATTTT. Encoded protein: CSVGLLAGVADTQYF. The chain uses TRBV29-1 and TRBJ2-3, with 10 bases matching TRBD2. V shed 6 bases and J 6 bases; nucleotides not matched to a gene: 12. Per the germline V gene, CDR1 is SQVTM and CDR2 is ANQGSEA. The CDR3 length is 15 residues.

The rearrangement uses TRBV7-9 and TRBJ2-5, with 9 bases lining up with TRBD1. The CDR3 loop spans 15 amino acids. Trimming took 9 bases from V and 2 from J; bases not matched to a gene: 10. From germline, CDR1 is SEHNR and CDR2 FQNEAQ (reference sequence). CDR3 loop: CASTLRTGEQETQYF. The CDR3 coding sequence is TGTGCCAGTACTCTCCGGACAGGGGAACAAGAGACCCAGTACTTC.

V usage is TRBV10-3 and J usage is TRBJ1-1, with D possibly matching TRBD1 (6 bases). Germline CDR1 is ENHRY and CDR2 is SYGVKD. CDR3 size: 19 residues. Trimming left V 3 bases short and J 1 base short, with 24 bases between. This chain's CDR3 is CAISDPFGTLRRGNTEAFF. CDR3 DNA: TGTGCCATCAGTGATCCATTCGGGACACTCCGAAGGGGGAACACTGAAGCTTTCTTT.

This chain joins TRBV7-9 and TRBJ1-4; 7 bases align to TRBD1. V lost 7 bases and J lost 5; bases outside the gene matches: 7. Germline CDR1 and CDR2: SEHNR and FQNEAQ (reference sequence). This CDR3 contains 14 residues. The chain's CDR3 is CASNRGGLNEKLFF. The CDR3 coding sequence is TGTGCCAGCAACCGAGGGGGCCTCAATGAAAAACTGTTTTTT. The full variable domain, with the rest looked up from reference TRBV7-9 and TRBJ1-4, is DTGVSQNPRHKITKRGQNVTFRCDPISEHNRLYWYRQTLGQGPEFLTYFQNEAQLEKSRLLSDRFSAERPKGSFSTLEIQRTEQGDSAMYLCASNRGGLNEKLFFGSGTQLSVL.

This chain connects TRBV5-1 to TRBJ2-7; 10 bases align to TRBD2. Germline V gene sequence: CDR1 SGHRS, CDR2 YFSETQ. This CDR3 is built from 15 residues. V shed 2 bases, J shed 4 bases, and the junction held 6 bases outside the gene matches. CDR3 region: CASSFDGTSAYEQYF. CDR3 bases: TGCGCCAGCAGCTTCGACGGGACTAGCGCATACGAGCAGTACTTC.

This rearrangement joins TRBV7-2 to TRBJ1-5, with D perhaps matching TRBD1 (5 bases). Germline CDR1 is SGHTA and CDR2 is FQGNSA. Trimming cost V 1 base and J 4 bases, with 20 bases left between them. The CDR3 loop spans 18 amino acids. The CDR3 loop reads CASSLGYHRDGENQPQHF. The DNA for the CDR3 is TGTGCCAGCAGCTTAGGTTACCATAGGGACGGCGAAAATCAGCCCCAGCATTTT.

The CDR3 is CASSRSGDRDQPQHF. Here the CDR3 DNA reads TGTGCCAGCAGTCGAAGCGGGGACAGGGATCAGCCCCAGCATTTT. This chain connects TRBV6-1 to TRBJ1-5, with 9 bases matching TRBD1. This CDR3 comprises 15 residues. Losses at the gene ends were 5 bases for V and 5 bases for J; bases not matched to a gene: 7. Germline CDR1 and CDR2: MNHNS and SASEGT.

The chain carries TRBV7-9 and TRBJ1-2; TRBD1 is a possible D gene (6 bases). Trimming stripped 5 bases from V and 0 bases from J, with 13 bases between. This CDR3 region has 15 residues. Germline V lookup: CDR1 SEHNR, CDR2 FQNEAQ (reference sequence). In nucleotides, the CDR3 is TGTGCCAGCAGCCCCCGGGACACTCCTAACTATGGCTACACCTTC. It specifies CASSPRDTPNYGYTF.